The clone carrying this T cell receptor beta chain occurred a few times. The antigen is unknown. The source of the sample is a study of shared clonotypes between healthy human individuals. Overall study results and limits: Estimated richness values were generally larger in naive subsets than in memory subsets. Naive CD4 clonotypes were shared across several donors at about 5.2%.

In the naive CD8 group, cells lacked CD45RO and were positively selected for CCR7, so terminally differentiated effector memory CD45RA+ cells were left out. The table came from immunoSEQ multiplex PCR; TCRdb's copy has only in-frame clones and leaves some out. The table includes about 2.1 million clones, roughly 91% detected once. There are 13 residues in the CDR3. The source is a man in his late teens or twenties in good health. Some clones in this sample may be carry-over from other donors' samples. J is TRBJ2-2 and V is TRBV21-1; TRBD1, as called in the table, went unchecked against the DNA. TRBV21-1 is a listed pseudogene. Specimen: naive CD8+ T cells from PBMCs. CDR3 amino acids: CAGRTANTGELFF. The DNA for the CDR3 is TGTGCCGGACGGACAGCTAACACCGGGGAGCTGTTTTTT.